The 15 T cell receptor beta chains listed next were all sequenced from one sample in a study of blood T cell repertoires in COVID-19. Clones were sequenced by immunoSEQ multiplex PCR, and TCRdb holds only the in-frame ones, with some missing. Here the sample spans roughly 170,000 clones, roughly 80% being singletons. The sequencing sample was made of PBMCs or T cells enriched from blood (not recorded which). The receptors stem from a woman in her 40s with acute COVID-19.

This clone has a handful of counts. In DNA, the CDR3 is TGCGCCAGCGGGGAAACGGGACATCCTGCCCAGGAGCAGTACTTC. Protein: CASGETGHPAQEQYF. V and J are TRBV5-1 and TRBJ2-7, with D possibly TRBD1 on 6 matching bases. With 7 bases removed from V and 7 bases from J, the gap between germline ends came to 24 bases. Germline lookup yields CDR1 SGHRS and CDR2 YFSETQ. The CDR3 runs 15 residues.

This clone came up once. A much larger clonotype is one base distant, so this may be a read error. This chain connects TRBV11-3 to TRBJ1-2; 7 bases line up with TRBD1. V shed 5 bases and J 4 bases; nucleotides not matched to a gene: 1. Germline loops: CDR1 SGHNT, CDR2 YENEEA. This CDR3 comprises 12 residues. CDR3 in DNA: TGTGCCAGCAGCGGGGACAGCTATGGCTACACCTTC. Protein product: CASSGDSYGYTF.

The genes are TRBV6-6 and TRBJ2-3, with D possibly TRBD2 on 6 matching bases. V was shortened by 7 bases and J by 2 bases, with 13 bases between the two germline ends. The CDR3 loop spans 14 amino acids. The V gene's germline CDR1 is MNHNY and CDR2 SVGAGI (reference sequence). CDR3: CASTQGRPTDTQYF. DNA for the CDR3: TGTGCCAGCACCCAAGGGAGGCCCACAGATACGCAGTATTTT.

The chain is built from TRBV6-1 and TRBJ2-5; D may be TRBD1 (6 bases). The CDR3 runs 15 residues. The germline V and J ends were trimmed by 2 bases and 1 base, with 11 bases remaining between them. Germline V gives CDR1 MNHNS, CDR2 SASEGT. CDR3 sequence (DNA): TGTGCCAGCAGTGAATGGGGGCAAACCCAAGAGACCCAGTACTTC. Protein: CASSEWGQTQETQYF.

This chain uses TRBV2 with TRBJ1-6; TRBD1 agrees at 7 bases. The CDR3 is 14 residues long. Per germline, CDR1 SNHLY and CDR2 FYNNEI. The J segment lost 8 bases and the V segment lost 5 bases, leaving 6 bases of the junction unmatched. The DNA for the CDR3 is TGTGCCAGCAGTTCCGACAGGGAGTATTCACCCCTCCACTTT. Translated, it gives CASSSDREYSPLHF.

In its sample, this clone was seen once. DNA of the CDR3: TGTGCCTGGAGTGCGGGGAGCGAATATGAGCAGTTCTTC. Amino acid sequence: CAWSAGSEYEQFF. The chain joins TRBV30 to TRBJ2-1, with D perhaps TRBD2 (5 bases). The CDR3 extends over 13 amino acids. Trimming shortened V by 1 base and J by 8 bases, and 12 bases separated the two germline ends. CDR1 GTSNPN and CDR2 SVGIG come from the germline V gene (reference sequence).

This chain uses TRBV19 with TRBJ2-7, with 9 nucleotides matching TRBD2. Germline V gene data show CDR1 as LNHDA and CDR2 as SQIVND (reference sequence). This CDR3 has 15 residues. The trim removed 6 bases at V and 3 bases at J, leaving 9 bases unmatched. CDR3 nucleotide sequence: TGTGCCAGTAGCCGTCTAGCGGGGCCACTCTACGAGCAGTACGTC. Its translation: CASSRLAGPLYEQYV.

J is TRBJ1-1 and V is TRBV5-1, with 7 bases aligning to TRBD1. Germline trimming cut 4 bases from V and 8 bases from J; bases unmatched to any gene: 14. Germline CDR1 and CDR2: SGHRS and YFSETQ. This CDR3 has 15 residues. The chain's CDR3 is CASSLRDSRRTEAFF. CDR3 in DNA: TGCGCCAGCAGCCTCCGGGACAGCCGACGCACGGAAGCTTTCTTT.

This CDR3 is CASSLTTSGEQFF. CDR3 in DNA: TGTGCCAGCAGCTTAACGACTAGCGGGGAGCAGTTCTTC. The chain recombines TRBV7-3 with TRBJ2-1; 10 nucleotides align to TRBD2. Germline CDR1 and CDR2: SGHTA and FQGTGA. Trimming at V came to 0 bases and at J to 10 bases, leaving 0 bases not matched to a gene. The CDR3 has 13 residues.

J is TRBJ2-7 and V is TRBV25-1, with TRBD2 matching 8 bases. The germline V gene encodes CDR1 MGHDK and CDR2 SYGVNS. There are 16 residues in the CDR3. The V gene end was trimmed by 4 bases and the J gene end by 3 bases; junction bases not matched to a gene: 11. The CDR3 DNA reads as TGTGCCAGCAGTGCCGGGACTAGTGGGAGAAACTACGAGCAGTACTTC. It translates to CASSAGTSGRNYEQYF.

This sequence joins TRBV14 and TRBJ1-6; D not resolved. V lost 4 bases and J 7 bases, leaving 11 bases between the germline ends. Per germline, CDR1 SGHDN and CDR2 FVKESK. The CDR3 sequence is 14 residues long. The CDR3: CASSRTNINSPLHF. The CDR3 DNA reads TGTGCCAGCAGCCGCACAAATATAAATTCACCCCTCCACTTT. The variable domain in full, with the rest retrieved from reference TRBV14 and TRBJ1-6, is EAGVTQFPSHSVIEKGQTVTLRCDPISGHDNLYWYRRVMGKEIKFLLHFVKESKQDESGMPNNRFLAERTGGTYSTLKVQPAELEDSGVYFCASSRTNINSPLHFGNGTRLTVT.

This clone has a single count. This chain joins TRBV24-1 and TRBJ2-1; 9 bases are a match to TRBD1. Germline V gene lookup returns CDR1 KGHDR and CDR2 SFDVKD. The CDR3 length is 16 residues. The V gene end was trimmed by 3 bases and the J gene end by 4 bases; junction bases not matched to a gene: 6. DNA of the CDR3: TGTGCCACCAGTGATCGACAGGGGGACTTTTACAATGAGCAGTTCTTC. It translates to CATSDRQGDFYNEQFF.

This chain joins TRBV10-1 and TRBJ2-2, with 7 bases lining up with TRBD1. Germline V CDR1 and CDR2: WNHNN, SYGVQD (reference sequence). The CDR3 is made up of 14 amino acids. V lost 3 bases, J lost 7 bases, and 5 bases stayed unmatched. CDR3 amino acids: CASSEDRAGGELFF. CDR3 bases: TGCGCCAGCAGTGAAGACAGGGCGGGCGGGGAGCTGTTTTTT.

The chain employs TRBV23-1 and TRBJ2-7, with D possibly being TRBD2 (5 bases). TRBV23-1 is identified as an open reading frame with a role that is uncertain. This CDR3 is 13 amino acids long. V lost 2 bases and J 0 bases, leaving 5 bases between the germline ends. Here the CDR3 DNA reads TGCGCCAGCAGTCAACGGGGCTCCTACGAGCAGTACGTC. Its translation: CASSQRGSYEQYV.

The V gene is TRBV24-1, the J gene TRBJ2-3; D not certain. There are 12 residues in the CDR3. Trimming removed 1 base at V and 6 bases at J, with 4 bases between. Germline loops: CDR1 KGHDR, CDR2 SFDVKD. CDR3 sequence reads: CATSDFGDTQYF. The CDR3 DNA reads TGTGCCACCAGTGATTTCGGTGATACGCAGTATTTT.